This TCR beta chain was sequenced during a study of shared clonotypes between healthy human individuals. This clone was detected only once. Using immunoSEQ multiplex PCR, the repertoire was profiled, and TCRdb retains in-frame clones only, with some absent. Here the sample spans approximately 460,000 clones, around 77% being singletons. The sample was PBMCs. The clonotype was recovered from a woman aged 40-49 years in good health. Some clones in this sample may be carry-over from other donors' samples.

The CDR3 region is CASRSGQGATYEQYF. For the CDR3, the DNA is TGTGCCAGCAGAAGTGGACAGGGGGCTACCTACGAGCAGTACTTC. The chain recombines TRBV11-2 with TRBJ2-7; 11 bases are shared with TRBD1. Germline assignment: CDR1 SGHAT and CDR2 FQNNGV. The CDR3 totals 15 residues. The V gene end was trimmed by 6 bases and the J gene end by 2 bases; junction bases not matched to a gene: 6.